These 3 T cell receptor beta chains were sequenced from one sample in a study of graft-versus-host responses after intestinal transplantation. The method was immunoSEQ multiplex PCR; TCRdb's version includes in-frame clones alone and lacks a portion of them. The sample has some 55,000 clones, about 89% seen once. Sequenced here: PBMCs, sampled roughly 660 days after intestinal transplant. These receptors originate from a human patient who received an intestinal transplant, so some T cells may come from the graft donor.

The V gene is TRBV25-1, the J gene TRBJ1-1, with 8 nucleotides matching TRBD1. The germline V gene has CDR1 MGHDK and CDR2 SYGVNS. CDR3 length equals 15 residues. V was clipped by 6 bases and J by 4 bases; unmatched bases: 10. The CDR3 reads CASRDRRGLSTEAFF. The CDR3 DNA is TGTGCCAGCAGGGACCGCAGGGGGCTATCCACTGAAGCTTTCTTT.

V and J are TRBV18 and TRBJ2-2; 7 bases agree with TRBD1. Germline CDR1 reads KGHSH; CDR2 reads LQKENI. This CDR3 comprises 17 residues. After removal of 0 bases from V and 1 base from J, the junction contained 5 bases not matched to a gene. For the CDR3, the DNA is TGTGCCAGCTCACCACCTACCGGGACAGAGAACACCGGGGAGCTGTTTTTT. Protein product: CASSPPTGTENTGELFF.

The gene calls are TRBV9 and TRBJ2-3, with D possibly TRBD2 on 6 matching bases. CDR3 size: 14 residues. V gave up 0 bases and J gave up 6 bases, with 11 bases separating them. Germline CDR1 and CDR2: SGDLS and YYNGEE. CDR3 protein: CASSVAWGEDTQYF. The CDR3 DNA reads as TGTGCCAGCAGCGTAGCCTGGGGGGAGGATACGCAGTATTTT.